This T cell receptor (beta chain) was sequenced during a study of CD8 T cells in Susac syndrome (dated by TCRdb to the late 2010s). In terms of the full investigation: Repertoire sequencing was used to test whether CD8+ T cell activation and differentiation in Susac syndrome was antigen driven.

The CDR1 and CDR2 encoded by the germline V gene are SQVTM and ANQGSEA. V loses 5 bases of germline sequence and J loses 9 bases, and the interval between the two ends is 8 bases. The CDR3 runs 10 residues from the cysteine to the phenylalanine. Left in the record is the CDR3 DNA by itself, 30 bases read in frame from the first base. Peripheral blood CD8+ and CD4+ T cells from healthy donors, Susac syndrome patients and multiple sclerosis patients were profiled by high-throughput TCR beta sequencing. Treatment-naive patients with stable or active relapsing-remitting disease fulfilling revised McDonald criteria were used as multiple sclerosis controls. CD8+ TEMRA cells were enriched by FACS, while bulk CD8+ and CD4+ T cells were purified by magnetic negative isolation. Blood was drawn into EDTA tubes, processed within 24 hours, and PBMCs were isolated by density gradient centrifugation. PBMCs intended for TCR sequencing were frozen in liquid nitrogen and were later thawed in a 37 degrees C water bath. A purity of at least 90% was achieved for sorted or isolated CD4+, CD8+ and CD8+ TEMRA cells.

The paper's findings and limits, for the study overall: The study acknowledged that relatively few individuals were included in the TCR sequencing and HLA analysis.

RNA was extracted using the RNeasy kit, and about 0.5 to 1 ug of the RNA was reverse transcribed with random hexamers. The immunoSEQ multiplex PCR assay, which covers 54 Vbeta and 13 Jbeta segments, was used to amplify TCR beta CDR3 regions. To correct PCR amplification bias, a synthetic template baseline was used for both primer optimization and computational correction. As for the original processing: Only productive sequences were kept, with reads annotated to V, D and J genes according to IMGT and analyzed in immunoSEQ Analyzer. Clonality was computed as one minus Shannon entropy normalized by log2 of the number of productive unique sequences. For each patient and control, public and private clones were evaluated among the 100 most prevalent clones. A clone was defined as Susac-specific if it was absent from the healthy and MS cohorts, from 1052 published viral clones and from other ImmuneACCESS disease sequences. The public reads were reanalyzed by TCRdb: fastp trimming at Q25, MiXCR alignment, in-frame beta chains only. All rows with the same CDR3 protein become a single entry with the most common DNA and genes. TCRdb, not the original authors, processed these V and J calls. In all, the sample holds a few hundred thousand distinct CDR3 sequences, and approximately 95% of those were seen once. About 0.091% of the sample comes from the top ten.

Details on this clonotype: Its recognized antigen is unknown. The record has no base qualities; no much larger clone is one base away.

The rearranged chain carries TRBV29-1 and TRBJ2-1; confidence is insufficient to name the D gene. The clonotype originates from a human donor with multiple sclerosis. The sequenced material came from CD4+ T cells from PBMCs. The CDR3 has the sequence CSVSGPEQFF. Here is the DNA: TGCAGCGTTTCCGGGCCTGAGCAGTTCTTC.